This TCR beta chain was captured by sequencing in a study of control samples from healthy donors and cancer patients. Produced via immunoSEQ multiplex PCR; TCRdb's table is partial and in-frame only. In the table there are about 120,000 clones, roughly nine tenths of which are singletons. With V trimmed by 2 bases and J by 5 bases, 7 bases remained unmatched. Per the germline V gene, CDR1 is MGHDK and CDR2 is SYGVNS. The CDR3 is made up of 16 amino acids. The sequence was collected from a woman between 18 and 29 years old in good health. The sample comprised blood. The chain couples TRBV25-1 to TRBJ2-2; 8 positions match TRBD2. The CDR3: CASSEVKSSGTGELFF. Written as DNA, the CDR3 is TGTGCCAGCAGTGAAGTCAAGTCTAGCGGGACCGGGGAGCTGTTTTTT.